This TCR beta chain is from a study of T cells in Graves' hyperthyroidism and ophthalmopathy. RNA transcripts served as the template for amplifying TCR beta CDR3 regions. HTBI primers drove first-round RT-PCR of the TCR CDR3. TCRdb redid the calling of the multiplex PCR reads with MiXCR, one entry per CDR3 protein. The table shows roughly 700,000 distinct CDR3 sequences, with around 40% occurring only once. A patient was excluded if there was uncontrolled infection, other autoimmune disease, pregnancy or lactation. PBMCs were collected from a roughly 9.7 ml volume of fresh peripheral blood. The receptor comes from a woman aged 40-49 years with Graves' hyperthyroidism. Sequenced: blood.

As DNA, the CDR3 is TGTGCCAGCAGCCAAACAGGGGGACTTGAAGCTTTCTTT. This encodes CASSQTGGLEAFF. The chain carries TRBV5-4 and TRBJ1-1; 8 nucleotides align to TRBD1. The V and J ends lost 4 bases and 7 bases, in that order; junction bases with no gene match: 6. The germline V gene encodes CDR1 SGHNT and CDR2 YYREEE (reference sequence). This CDR3 is built from 13 residues.